This T cell receptor (beta chain) originates from a study of shared clonotypes between healthy human individuals. The wider study: Per-donor plates numbered three CD4 naive, three CD4 memory, two CD8 naive and one CD8 memory. Study-level points and caveats: Generation of non-shared clonotypes was less probable than generation of clonotypes shared by all four donors. Among the subsets, naive ones generally showed larger estimated richness than memory ones.

Positively selected for CCR7, the CD45RO-negative cells used as naive CD8 cells excluded terminally differentiated effector memory CD45RA+ cells. HIV-negative, healthy adults without recent acute infections or vaccinations were the donors. The method was immunoSEQ multiplex PCR; TCRdb's version includes in-frame clones alone and lacks a portion of them. The sample comprises millions of clones, about 93% of which are singletons, and under 2% rests with the top ten. Regarding this clone: What it binds is not known. In the same sample, other DNA sequences code for this CDR3.

With 0 bases removed from V and 4 bases from J, the gap between germline ends came to 10 bases. In germline, CDR1 is MNHEY, CDR2 SMNVEV (reference sequence). The CDR3 is made up of 14 amino acids. The clonotype was recovered from a man between 18 and 29 years old in good health. Some clones in this sample may be carry-over from other donors' samples. The V and J genes are TRBV27 and TRBJ2-7; D possibly corresponds to TRBD2 (5 bases). What was sequenced was naive CD8+ T cells from PBMCs. CDR3 in DNA: TGTGCCAGCAGTTTATCGACTGGCGGGTACGAGCAGTACTTC. This codes for CASSLSTGGYEQYF.